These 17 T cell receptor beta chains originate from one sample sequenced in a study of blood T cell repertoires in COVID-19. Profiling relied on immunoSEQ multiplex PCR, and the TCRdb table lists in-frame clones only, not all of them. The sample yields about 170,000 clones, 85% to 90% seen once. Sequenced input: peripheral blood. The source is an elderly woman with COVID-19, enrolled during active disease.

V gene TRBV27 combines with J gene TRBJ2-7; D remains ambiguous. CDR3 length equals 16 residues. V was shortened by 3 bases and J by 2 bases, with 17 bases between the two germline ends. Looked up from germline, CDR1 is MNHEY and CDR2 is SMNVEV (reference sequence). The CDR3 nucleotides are TGTGCCAGCAGTTTCCTCGTGACTGCATGGCCCTACGAGCAGTACTTC. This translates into CASSFLVTAWPYEQYF.

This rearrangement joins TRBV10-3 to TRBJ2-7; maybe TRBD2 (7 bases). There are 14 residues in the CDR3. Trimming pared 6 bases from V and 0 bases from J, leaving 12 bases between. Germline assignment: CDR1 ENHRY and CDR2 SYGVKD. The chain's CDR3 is CAIRGGGSSYEQYF. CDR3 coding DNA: TGTGCCATCAGGGGGGGCGGGAGCTCCTACGAGCAGTACTTC.

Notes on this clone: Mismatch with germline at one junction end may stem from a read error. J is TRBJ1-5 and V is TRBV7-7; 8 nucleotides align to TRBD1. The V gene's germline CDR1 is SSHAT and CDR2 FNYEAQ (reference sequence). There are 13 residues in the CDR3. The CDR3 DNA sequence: TGTGCTAGCAGCCAAGACAGGGGTCAGCCCCAGCATTTT. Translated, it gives CASSQDRGQPQHF.

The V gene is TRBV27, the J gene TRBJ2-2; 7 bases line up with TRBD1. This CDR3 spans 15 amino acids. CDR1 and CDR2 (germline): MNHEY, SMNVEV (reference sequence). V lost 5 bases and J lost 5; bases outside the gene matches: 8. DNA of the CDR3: TGTGCCAGCAGTCCCGGGACAGTACTAACCGGGGAGCTGTTTTTT. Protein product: CASSPGTVLTGELFF.

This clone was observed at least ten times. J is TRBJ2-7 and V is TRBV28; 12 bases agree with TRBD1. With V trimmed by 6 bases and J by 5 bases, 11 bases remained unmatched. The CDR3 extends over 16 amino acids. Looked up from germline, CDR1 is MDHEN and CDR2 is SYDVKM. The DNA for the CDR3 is TGTGCCAGCAGGGCCGGAGCGGGGACAGGGGGCCACGAGCAGTACTTC. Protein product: CASRAGAGTGGHEQYF.

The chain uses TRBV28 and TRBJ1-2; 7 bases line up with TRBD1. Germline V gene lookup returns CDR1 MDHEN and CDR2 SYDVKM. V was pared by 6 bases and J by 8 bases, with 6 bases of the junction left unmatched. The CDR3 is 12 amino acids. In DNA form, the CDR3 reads TGTGCCAGCAGACAACAGGGGCTGGGCTACACCTTC. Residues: CASRQQGLGYTF.

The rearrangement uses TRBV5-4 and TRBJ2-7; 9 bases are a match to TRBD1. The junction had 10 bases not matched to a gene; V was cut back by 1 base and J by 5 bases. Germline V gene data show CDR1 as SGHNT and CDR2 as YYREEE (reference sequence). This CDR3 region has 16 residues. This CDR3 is CASSLRFGTGINEQYF. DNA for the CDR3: TGTGCCAGCAGCTTGAGATTCGGGACAGGGATTAACGAGCAGTACTTC. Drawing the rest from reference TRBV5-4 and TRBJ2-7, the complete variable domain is ETGVTQSPTHLIKTRGQQVTLRCSSQSGHNTVSWYQQALGQGPQFIFQYYREEENGRGNFPPRFSGLQFPNYSSELNVNALELDDSALYLCASSLRFGTGINEQYFGPGTRLTVT.

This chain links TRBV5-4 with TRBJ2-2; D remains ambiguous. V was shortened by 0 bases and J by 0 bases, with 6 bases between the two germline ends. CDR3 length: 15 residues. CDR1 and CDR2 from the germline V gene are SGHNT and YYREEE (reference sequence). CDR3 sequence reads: CASSLAGANTGELFF. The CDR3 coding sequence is TGTGCCAGCAGCTTGGCCGGAGCGAACACCGGGGAGCTGTTTTTT. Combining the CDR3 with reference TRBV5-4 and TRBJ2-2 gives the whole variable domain ETGVTQSPTHLIKTRGQQVTLRCSSQSGHNTVSWYQQALGQGPQFIFQYYREEENGRGNFPPRFSGLQFPNYSSELNVNALELDDSALYLCASSLAGANTGELFFGEGSRLTVL.

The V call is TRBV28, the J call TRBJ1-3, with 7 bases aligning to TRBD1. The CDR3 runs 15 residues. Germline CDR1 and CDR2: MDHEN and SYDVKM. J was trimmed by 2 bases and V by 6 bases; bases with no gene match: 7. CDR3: CASSPDRLTGNTIYF. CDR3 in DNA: TGTGCCAGCAGCCCGGACAGGTTGACTGGAAACACCATATATTTT.

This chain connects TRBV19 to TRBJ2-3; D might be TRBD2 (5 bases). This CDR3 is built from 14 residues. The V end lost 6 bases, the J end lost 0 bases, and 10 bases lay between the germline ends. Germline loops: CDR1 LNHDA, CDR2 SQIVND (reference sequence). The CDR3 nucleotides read TGTGCCAGTAGGAGGGAAACTAGCACAGATACGCAGTATTTT. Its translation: CASRRETSTDTQYF.

CDR3 sequence: CASSLGGQTDTQYF. DNA of the CDR3: TGTGCCAGCAGCTTGGGCGGCCAGACAGATACGCAGTATTTT. This rearrangement joins TRBV5-4 to TRBJ2-3, with no clear D. V was cut by 0 bases and J by 3 bases, with 8 bases left in between. CDR1 is SGHNT and CDR2 is YYREEE in the germline V gene (reference sequence). This CDR3 comprises 14 residues. Looking up the rest from reference TRBV5-4 and TRBJ2-3 gives the full variable domain: ETGVTQSPTHLIKTRGQQVTLRCSSQSGHNTVSWYQQALGQGPQFIFQYYREEENGRGNFPPRFSGLQFPNYSSELNVNALELDDSALYLCASSLGGQTDTQYFGPGTRLTVL.

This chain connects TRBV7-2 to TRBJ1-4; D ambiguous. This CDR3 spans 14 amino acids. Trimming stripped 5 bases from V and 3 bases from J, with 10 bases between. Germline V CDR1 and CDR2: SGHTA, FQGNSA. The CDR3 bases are TGTGCCAGCAGCACACAAGTGGCTAATGAAAAACTGTTTTTT. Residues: CASSTQVANEKLFF.

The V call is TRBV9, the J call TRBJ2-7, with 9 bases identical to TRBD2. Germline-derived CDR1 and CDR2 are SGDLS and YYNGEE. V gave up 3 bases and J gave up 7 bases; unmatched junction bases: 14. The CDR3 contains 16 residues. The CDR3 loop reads CASSDSLAGGQGEQYF. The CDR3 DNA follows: TGTGCCAGCAGCGATAGTCTCGCGGGAGGGCAAGGAGAGCAGTACTTC.

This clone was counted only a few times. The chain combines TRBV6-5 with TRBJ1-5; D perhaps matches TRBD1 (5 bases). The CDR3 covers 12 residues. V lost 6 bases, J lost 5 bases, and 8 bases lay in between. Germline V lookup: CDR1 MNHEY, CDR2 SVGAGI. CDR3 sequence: CASRQQDQPQHF. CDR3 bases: TGTGCCAGCAGACAACAGGATCAGCCCCAGCATTTT.

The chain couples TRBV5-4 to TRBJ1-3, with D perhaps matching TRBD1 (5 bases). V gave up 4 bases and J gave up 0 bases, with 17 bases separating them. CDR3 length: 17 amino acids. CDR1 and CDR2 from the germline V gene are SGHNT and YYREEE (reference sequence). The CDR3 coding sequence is TGTGCCAGCAGCCCACGAACAGGTCCTCACTCTGGAAACACCATATATTTT. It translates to CASSPRTGPHSGNTIYF. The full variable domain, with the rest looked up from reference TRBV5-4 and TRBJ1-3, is ETGVTQSPTHLIKTRGQQVTLRCSSQSGHNTVSWYQQALGQGPQFIFQYYREEENGRGNFPPRFSGLQFPNYSSELNVNALELDDSALYLCASSPRTGPHSGNTIYFGEGSWLTVV.

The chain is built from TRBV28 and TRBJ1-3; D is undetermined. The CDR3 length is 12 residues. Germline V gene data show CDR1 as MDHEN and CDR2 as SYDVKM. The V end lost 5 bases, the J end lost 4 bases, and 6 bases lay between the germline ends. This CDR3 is CASSRRGNTIYF. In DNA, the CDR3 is TGTGCCAGCAGTCGGAGAGGAAACACCATATATTTT.

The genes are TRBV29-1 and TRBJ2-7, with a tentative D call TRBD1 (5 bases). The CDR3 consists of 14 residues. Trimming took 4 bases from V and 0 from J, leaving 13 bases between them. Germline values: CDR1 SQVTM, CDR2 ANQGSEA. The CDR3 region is CSVVEGARSYEQYF. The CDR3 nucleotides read TGCAGCGTTGTCGAAGGGGCCCGCTCCTACGAGCAGTACTTC.